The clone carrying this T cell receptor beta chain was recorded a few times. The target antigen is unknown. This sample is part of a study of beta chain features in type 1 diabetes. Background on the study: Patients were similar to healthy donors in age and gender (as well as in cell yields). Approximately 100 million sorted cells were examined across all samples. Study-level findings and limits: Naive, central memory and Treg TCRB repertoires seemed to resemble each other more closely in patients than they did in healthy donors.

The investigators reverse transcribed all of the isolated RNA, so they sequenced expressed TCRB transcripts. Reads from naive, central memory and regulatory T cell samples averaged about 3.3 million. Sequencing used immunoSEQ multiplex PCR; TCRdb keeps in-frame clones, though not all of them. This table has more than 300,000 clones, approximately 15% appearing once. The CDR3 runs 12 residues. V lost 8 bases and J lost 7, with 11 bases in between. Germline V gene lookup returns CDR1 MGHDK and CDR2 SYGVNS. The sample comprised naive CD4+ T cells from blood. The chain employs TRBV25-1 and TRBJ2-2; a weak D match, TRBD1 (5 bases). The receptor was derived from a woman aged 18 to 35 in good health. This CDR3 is CASGQGFGELFF. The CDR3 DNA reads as TGTGCCAGCGGCCAGGGTTTCGGGGAGCTGTTTTTT.